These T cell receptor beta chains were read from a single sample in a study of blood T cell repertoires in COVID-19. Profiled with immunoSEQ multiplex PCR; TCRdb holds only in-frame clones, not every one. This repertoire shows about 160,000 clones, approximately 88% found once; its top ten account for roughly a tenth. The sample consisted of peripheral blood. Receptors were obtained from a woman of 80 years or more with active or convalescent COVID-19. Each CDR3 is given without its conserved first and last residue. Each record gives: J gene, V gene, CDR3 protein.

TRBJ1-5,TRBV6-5,ASSPDKELH
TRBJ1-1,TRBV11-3,ASSLGGRPDTEAF
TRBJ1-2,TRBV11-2,ASSPGQGPYGYT
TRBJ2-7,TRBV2,ASNPEGPRYEQY
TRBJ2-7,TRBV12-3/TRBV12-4,ASRGGAPEQY
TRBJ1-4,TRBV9,ASSVGDEGHEKLF
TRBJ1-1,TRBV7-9,ASSPGGAGGATPKAF
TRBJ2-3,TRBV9,ASSPRTSGGTDTQY
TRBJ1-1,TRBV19,ASSIIGEGTEAF
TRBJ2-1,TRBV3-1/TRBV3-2,ASSQGLVTYNEQF
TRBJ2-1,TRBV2,ASSEVPGLGV
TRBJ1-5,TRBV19,ASTYDTVNQPQH
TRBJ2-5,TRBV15,ATSRPGQLQETQY
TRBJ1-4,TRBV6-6,ACTPGSTNEKLF
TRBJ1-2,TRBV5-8,ASSHRTGGDYGYT
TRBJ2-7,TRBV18,ASSSTGTGVNEQY
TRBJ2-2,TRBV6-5,ASSLFTGSGELF
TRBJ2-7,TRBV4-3,ASSREPLTGTSSYEQY
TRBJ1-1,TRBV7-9,ASSLAPQYTEAF
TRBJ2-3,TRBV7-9,ASSLRSSSDTQY
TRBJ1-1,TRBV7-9,ASSLDSQRAAF
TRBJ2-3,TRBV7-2,ASSPRGAGWTDTQY
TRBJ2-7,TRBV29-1,SVEGTGVSYEQY